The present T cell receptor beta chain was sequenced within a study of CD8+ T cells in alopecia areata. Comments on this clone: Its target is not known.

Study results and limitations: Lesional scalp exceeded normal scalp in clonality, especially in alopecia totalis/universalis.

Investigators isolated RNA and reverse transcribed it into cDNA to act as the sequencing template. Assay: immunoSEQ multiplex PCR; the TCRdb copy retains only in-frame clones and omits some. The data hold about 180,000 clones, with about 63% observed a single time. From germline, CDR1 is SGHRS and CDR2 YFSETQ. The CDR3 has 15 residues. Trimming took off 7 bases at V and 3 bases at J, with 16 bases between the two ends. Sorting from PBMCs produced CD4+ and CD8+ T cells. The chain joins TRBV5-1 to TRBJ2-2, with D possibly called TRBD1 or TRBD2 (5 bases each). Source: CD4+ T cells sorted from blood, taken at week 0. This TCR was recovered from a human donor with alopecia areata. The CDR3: CASWGTEGYTGELFF. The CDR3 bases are TGCGCCAGCTGGGGGACCGAAGGCTACACCGGGGAGCTGTTTTTT.